These T cell receptor beta chains were read from a single sample in a study of PD-L1 blockade in urothelial cancer. Data came from immunoSEQ multiplex PCR; TCRdb stores just in-frame clones and leaves some out. The repertoire consists of tens of thousands of clones, with around 80% occurring once and the leading ten covering 3% to 3.5%. This specimen was PBMCs, taken around atezolizumab (anti-PD-L1) treatment. These receptors all stem from a man between 65 and 80 years old with urothelial cancer. Both conserved end residues are part of each CDR3. A D gene is named only where the DNA matches it firmly. Some rows mark clone size as missing; the rest say once, few, many or name a class of expanded clone.

abundance: once; j_gene: TRBJ1-1; d_gene: NA; v_gene: TRBV6-5; CDR3aa: CASRNQFEAFF; CDR3nt: TGTGCCAGCAGGAATCAGTTTGAAGCTTTCTTT
abundance: NA; j_gene: TRBJ2-1; d_gene: TRBD2; v_gene: TRBV19; CDR3aa: CASRGLAGESYNEQFF; CDR3nt: TGTGCCAGTAGGGGACTAGCGGGAGAGTCTTACAATGAGCAGTTCTTC
abundance: NA; j_gene: TRBJ1-5; d_gene: TRBD1; v_gene: TRBV7-2; CDR3aa: CASSLTGTGLSSGQPQHF; CDR3nt: TGTGCCAGCAGCTTAACCGGGACAGGGCTCTCGTCCGGACAGCCCCAGCATTTT
abundance: NA; j_gene: TRBJ2-5; d_gene: TRBD2; v_gene: TRBV28; CDR3aa: CATLAGGRETQYF; CDR3nt: TGTGCCACCCTGGCGGGAGGGAGAGAGACCCAGTACTTC
abundance: NA; j_gene: TRBJ2-5; d_gene: TRBD1; v_gene: TRBV9; CDR3aa: CASSPRTGEETQYF; CDR3nt: TGTGCCAGCAGCCCCAGGACAGGGGAAGAGACCCAGTACTTC
abundance: NA; j_gene: TRBJ1-2; d_gene: TRBD1; v_gene: TRBV4-3; CDR3aa: CASSRDRQGLYGYTF; CDR3nt: TGCGCCAGCAGCCGGGATAGACAGGGCCTCTATGGCTACACCTTC
abundance: NA; j_gene: TRBJ2-7; d_gene: TRBD2; v_gene: TRBV5-1; CDR3aa: CASSLRLGGSSYEQYF; CDR3nt: TGCGCCAGCAGCCTTAGGTTGGGCGGGAGCTCCTACGAGCAGTACTTC
abundance: NA; j_gene: TRBJ2-3; d_gene: TRBD2; v_gene: TRBV4-3; CDR3aa: CASSRPGGEIDTQYF; CDR3nt: TGCGCCAGCAGCCGCCCGGGGGGGGAGATAGATACGCAGTATTTT
abundance: NA; j_gene: TRBJ2-5; d_gene: NA; v_gene: TRBV7-9; CDR3aa: CASSLGAIGETQYF; CDR3nt: TGTGCCAGCAGCTTAGGAGCGATTGGGGAGACCCAGTACTTC
abundance: NA; j_gene: TRBJ1-1; d_gene: NA; v_gene: TRBV5-6; CDR3aa: CASSLGAGRTEAFF; CDR3nt: TGTGCCAGCAGCTTGGGGGCAGGGAGGACTGAAGCTTTCTTT
abundance: NA; j_gene: TRBJ1-1; d_gene: NA; v_gene: TRBV4-2; CDR3aa: CASSQDSQNGEAFF; CDR3nt: TGTGCCAGCAGCCAAGATAGCCAGAACGGGGAAGCTTTCTTT
abundance: NA; j_gene: TRBJ1-2; d_gene: NA; v_gene: TRBV2; CDR3aa: CASMRQGRRYGYTF; CDR3nt: TGTGCCAGCATGAGGCAGGGTCGGCGCTATGGCTACACCTTC
abundance: once; j_gene: TRBJ1-1; d_gene: NA; v_gene: TRBV29-1; CDR3aa: CSVEVGQGITEAFF; CDR3nt: TGCAGCGTTGAAGTGGGCCAGGGGATCACTGAAGCTTTCTTT
abundance: NA; j_gene: TRBJ1-4; d_gene: NA; v_gene: TRBV6-6; CDR3aa: CASSTGTEKLFF; CDR3nt: TGTGCCAGCAGTACGGGAACTGAAAAACTGTTTTTT
abundance: NA; j_gene: TRBJ2-1; d_gene: NA; v_gene: TRBV7-3; CDR3aa: CASSSSGEGNEQFF; CDR3nt: TGTGCCAGCAGCTCCTCAGGGGAGGGCAATGAGCAGTTCTTC
abundance: NA; j_gene: TRBJ2-7; d_gene: TRBD2; v_gene: TRBV29-1; CDR3aa: CSVEAGSGDSYEQYF; CDR3nt: TGCAGCGTTGAAGCGGGTAGCGGGGATTCCTACGAGCAGTACTTC
abundance: NA; j_gene: TRBJ2-1; d_gene: TRBD2; v_gene: TRBV5-1; CDR3aa: CASSLETSGYNEQFF; CDR3nt: TGCGCCAGCAGCTTGGAGACTAGCGGGTACAATGAGCAGTTCTTC
abundance: NA; j_gene: TRBJ1-4; d_gene: NA; v_gene: TRBV19; CDR3aa: CASRPTGSQSEKLFF; CDR3nt: TGTGCCAGTAGGCCTACAGGGAGCCAAAGTGAAAAACTGTTTTTT
abundance: once; j_gene: TRBJ2-7; d_gene: TRBD2; v_gene: TRBV27; CDR3aa: CASRTSGTDEQYF; CDR3nt: TGTGCCAGCAGGACTAGCGGGACCGACGAGCAGTACTTC